One sample yielded the 5 T cell receptor beta chains listed below, sequenced in a study of blood T cells in healthy people across ages. Using a J-beta primer mix together with a sample-barcoded 5' primer, a second PCR was run for roughly 7 to 12 cycles. TCRdb re-derived calls from the 5' RACE reads in MiXCR, one entry per CDR3 protein. The repertoire holds some 940,000 distinct CDR3 sequences, with approximately 32% as singletons. The sample was also reused in another study, on T cells of mothers and their children.

The sequenced sample was blood. The origin of the receptors is a woman aged 40-49 years in good health.

The chain employs TRBV7-9 and TRBJ2-3; D possibly corresponds to TRBD2 (5 bases). The germline V and J ends were trimmed by 8 bases and 2 bases, with 8 bases remaining between them. The CDR3 runs to 12 residues. Germline V CDR1 and CDR2: SEHNR, FQNEAQ (reference sequence). Here the CDR3 reads CASRDNTDTQYF. The CDR3 DNA sequence: TGTGCCAGCCGGGATAACACAGATACGCAGTATTTT.

The sample holds a few counts of this clonotype. Possible read error: a much larger clone is one base away. This chain uses TRBV9 with TRBJ2-5; 7 nucleotides line up with TRBD2. The V and J ends lost 3 bases and 5 bases, in that order; junction bases with no gene match: 10. Germline assignment: CDR1 SGDLS and CDR2 YYNGEE. This CDR3 spans 15 amino acids. The CDR3 spells CASSESGTTLETQYF. CDR3 sequence (DNA): TGTGCCAGCAGCGAGAGCGGGACTACTCTCGAGACCCAGTACTTC.

J is TRBJ1-1 and V is TRBV7-2; D unclear. Trimming stripped 1 base from V and 4 bases from J, with 13 bases between. The CDR3 contains 15 residues. Germline-derived CDR1 and CDR2 are SGHTA and FQGNSA. CDR3 region: CASSLGPKQSTEAFF. CDR3 bases: TGTGCCAGCAGCTTAGGGCCTAAACAGTCCACTGAAGCTTTCTTT.

The CDR3 is CAISESIGGTKAFF. The CDR3 DNA follows: TGTGCCATCAGTGAGTCGATCGGGGGAACTAAAGCTTTCTTT. The gene calls are TRBV10-3 and TRBJ1-1; maybe TRBD1 (5 bases). The CDR3 is 14 amino acids. CDR1 and CDR2 (germline): ENHRY, SYGVKD. V was trimmed by 0 bases and J by 9 bases, leaving 14 bases between them.

This clonotype was counted between two and nine times. The chain couples TRBV5-4 to TRBJ2-7; possible D gene TRBD2, 6 bases. CDR3 length equals 15 residues. V lost 2 bases and J 0 bases, leaving 12 bases between the germline ends. Germline CDR1 SGHNT, CDR2 YYREEE (reference sequence). The CDR3 DNA reads TGTGCCAGCAGCTTAGGGGACTTTAGCTCCTACGAGCAGTACTTC. Translation: CASSLGDFSSYEQYF.